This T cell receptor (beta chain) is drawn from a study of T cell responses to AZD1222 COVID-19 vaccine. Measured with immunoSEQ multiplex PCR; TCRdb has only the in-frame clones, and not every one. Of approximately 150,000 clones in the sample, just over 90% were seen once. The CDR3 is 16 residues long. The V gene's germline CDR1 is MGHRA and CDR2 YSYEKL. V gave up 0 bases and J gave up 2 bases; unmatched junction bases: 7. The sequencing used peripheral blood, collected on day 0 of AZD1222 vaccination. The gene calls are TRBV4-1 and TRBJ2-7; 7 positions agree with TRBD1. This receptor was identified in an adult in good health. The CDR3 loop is CASSQDEGAIAYEQYF. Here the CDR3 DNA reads TGCGCCAGCAGCCAAGACGAGGGGGCTATCGCCTACGAGCAGTACTTC.